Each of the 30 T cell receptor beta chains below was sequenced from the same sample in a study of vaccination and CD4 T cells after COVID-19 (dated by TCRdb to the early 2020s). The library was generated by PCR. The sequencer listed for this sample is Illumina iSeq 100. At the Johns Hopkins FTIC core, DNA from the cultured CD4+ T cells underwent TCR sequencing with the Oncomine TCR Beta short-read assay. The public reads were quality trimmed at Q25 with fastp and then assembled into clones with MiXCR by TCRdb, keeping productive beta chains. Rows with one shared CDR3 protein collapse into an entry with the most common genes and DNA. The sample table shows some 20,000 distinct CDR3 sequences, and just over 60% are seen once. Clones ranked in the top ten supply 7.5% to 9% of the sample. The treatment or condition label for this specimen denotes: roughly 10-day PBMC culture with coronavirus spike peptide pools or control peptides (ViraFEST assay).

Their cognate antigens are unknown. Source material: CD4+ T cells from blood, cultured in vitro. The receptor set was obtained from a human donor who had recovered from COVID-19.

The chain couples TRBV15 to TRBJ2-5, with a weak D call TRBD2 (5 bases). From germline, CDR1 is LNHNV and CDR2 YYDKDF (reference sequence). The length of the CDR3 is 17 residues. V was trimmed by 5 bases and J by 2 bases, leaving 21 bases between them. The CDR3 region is CATSEDTARVKQETQYF. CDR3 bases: TGTGCCACCAGCGAAGATACCGCGAGGGTGAAACAAGAGACCCAGTACTTC.

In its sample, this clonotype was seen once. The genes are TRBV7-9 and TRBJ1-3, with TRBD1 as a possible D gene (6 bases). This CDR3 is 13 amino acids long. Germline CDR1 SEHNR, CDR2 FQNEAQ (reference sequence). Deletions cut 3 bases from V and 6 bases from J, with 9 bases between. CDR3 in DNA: TGTGCCAGCAGCTTGGGGGCTTTAAACACCATATATTTT. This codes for CASSLGALNTIYF.

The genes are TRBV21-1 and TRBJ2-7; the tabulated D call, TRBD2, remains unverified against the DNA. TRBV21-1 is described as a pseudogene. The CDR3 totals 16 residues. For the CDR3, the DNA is TGTGCCAGCAGCCTCTCCGGGACTCCCACGTTCTACGAGCAGTACTTC. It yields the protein CASSLSGTPTFYEQYF.

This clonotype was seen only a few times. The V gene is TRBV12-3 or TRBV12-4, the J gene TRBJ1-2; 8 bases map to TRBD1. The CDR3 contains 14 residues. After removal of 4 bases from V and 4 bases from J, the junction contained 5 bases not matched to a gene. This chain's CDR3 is CASSSTGVIYGYTF. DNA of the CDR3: TGTGCCAGCAGTTCGACAGGGGTGATCTATGGCTACACCTTC.

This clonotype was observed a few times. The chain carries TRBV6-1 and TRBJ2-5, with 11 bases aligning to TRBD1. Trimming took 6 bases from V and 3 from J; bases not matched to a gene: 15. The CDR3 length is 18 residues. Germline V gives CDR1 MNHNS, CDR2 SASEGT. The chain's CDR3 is CASRPIPGQGVFEETQYF. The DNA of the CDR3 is TGTGCCAGCAGGCCTATTCCGGGACAGGGGGTTTTCGAAGAGACCCAGTACTTC.

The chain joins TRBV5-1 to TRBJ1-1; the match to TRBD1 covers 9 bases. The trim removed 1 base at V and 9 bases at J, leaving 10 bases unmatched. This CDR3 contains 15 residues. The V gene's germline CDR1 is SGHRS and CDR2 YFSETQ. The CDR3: CASSLTGGNPDKAFF. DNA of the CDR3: TGCGCCAGCAGCTTGACAGGGGGCAATCCTGACAAAGCTTTCTTT. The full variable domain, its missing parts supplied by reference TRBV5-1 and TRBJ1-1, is KAGVTQTPRYLIKTRGQQVTLSCSPISGHRSVSWYQQTPGQGLQFLFEYFSETQRNKGNFPGRFSGRQFSNSRSEMNVSTLELGDSALYLCASSLTGGNPDKAFFGQGTRLTVV.

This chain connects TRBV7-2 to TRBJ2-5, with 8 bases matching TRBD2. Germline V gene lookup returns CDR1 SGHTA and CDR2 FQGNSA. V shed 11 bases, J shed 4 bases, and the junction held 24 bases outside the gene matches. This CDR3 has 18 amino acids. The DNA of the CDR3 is TGTGCCGCATACCCCCTGGGACTAGACCCCAGCGGTGGAGAGACCCAGTACTTC. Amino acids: CAAYPLGLDPSGGETQYF.

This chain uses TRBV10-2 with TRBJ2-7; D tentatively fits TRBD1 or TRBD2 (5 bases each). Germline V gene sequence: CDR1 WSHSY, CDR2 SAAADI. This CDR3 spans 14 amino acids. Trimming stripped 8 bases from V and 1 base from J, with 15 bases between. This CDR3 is CASLYGTGSYEQYF. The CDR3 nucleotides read TGCGCCAGCTTGTACGGGACGGGATCCTACGAGCAGTACTTC.

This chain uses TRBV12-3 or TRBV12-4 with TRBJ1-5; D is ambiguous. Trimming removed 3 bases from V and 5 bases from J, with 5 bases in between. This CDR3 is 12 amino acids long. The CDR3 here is CASSFSDQPQHF. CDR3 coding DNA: TGTGCCAGCAGTTTTTCGGATCAGCCCCAGCATTTT.

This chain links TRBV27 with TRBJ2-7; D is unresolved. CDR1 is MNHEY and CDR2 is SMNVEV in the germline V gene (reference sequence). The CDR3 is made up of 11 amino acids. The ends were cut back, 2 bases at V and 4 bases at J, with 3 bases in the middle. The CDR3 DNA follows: TGTGCCAGCAGTTTAGGATACGAGCAGTACTTC. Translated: CASSLGYEQYF.

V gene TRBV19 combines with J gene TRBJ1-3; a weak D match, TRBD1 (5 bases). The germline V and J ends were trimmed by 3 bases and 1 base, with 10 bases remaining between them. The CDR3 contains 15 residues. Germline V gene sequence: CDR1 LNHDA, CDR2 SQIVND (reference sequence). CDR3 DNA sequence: TGTGCCAGTAGTATCCAGGGAAGATCTGGAAACACCATATATTTT. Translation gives CASSIQGRSGNTIYF.

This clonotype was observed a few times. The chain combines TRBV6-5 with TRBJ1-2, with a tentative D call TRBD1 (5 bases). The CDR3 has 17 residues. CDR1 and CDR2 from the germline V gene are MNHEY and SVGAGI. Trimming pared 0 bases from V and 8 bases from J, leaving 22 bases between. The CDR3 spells CASSYSGTMLSGVGYTF. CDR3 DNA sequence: TGTGCCAGCAGTTACTCGGGGACCATGCTAAGCGGTGTGGGCTACACCTTC.

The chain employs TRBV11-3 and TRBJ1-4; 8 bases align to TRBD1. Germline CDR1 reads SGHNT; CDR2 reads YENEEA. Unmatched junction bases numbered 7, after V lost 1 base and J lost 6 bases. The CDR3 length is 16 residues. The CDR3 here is CASSLGERTGYEKLFF. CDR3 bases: TGTGCCAGCAGCTTAGGGGAACGGACAGGGTATGAAAAACTGTTTTTT.

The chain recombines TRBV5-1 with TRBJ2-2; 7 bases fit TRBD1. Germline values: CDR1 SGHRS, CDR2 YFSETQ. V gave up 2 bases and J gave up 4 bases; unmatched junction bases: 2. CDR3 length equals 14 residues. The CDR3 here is CASSLQGRTGELFF. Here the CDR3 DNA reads TGCGCCAGCAGCTTACAGGGGCGCACCGGGGAGCTGTTTTTT.

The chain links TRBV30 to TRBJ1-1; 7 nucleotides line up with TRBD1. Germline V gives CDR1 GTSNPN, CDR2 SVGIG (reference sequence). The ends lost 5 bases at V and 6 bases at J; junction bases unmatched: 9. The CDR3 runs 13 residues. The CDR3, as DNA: TGTGCCTGGCGAGTGAGGGGGCCTCCTGAAGCTTTCTTT. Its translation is CAWRVRGPPEAFF.

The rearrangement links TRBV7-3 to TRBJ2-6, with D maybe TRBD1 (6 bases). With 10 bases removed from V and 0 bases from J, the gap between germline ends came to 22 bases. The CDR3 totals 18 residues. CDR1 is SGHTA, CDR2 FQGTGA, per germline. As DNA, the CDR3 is TGTGCCACCAGGGAGCCGGGACAAAGTATCTCTGGGGCCAACGTCCTGACTTTC. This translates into CATREPGQSISGANVLTF.

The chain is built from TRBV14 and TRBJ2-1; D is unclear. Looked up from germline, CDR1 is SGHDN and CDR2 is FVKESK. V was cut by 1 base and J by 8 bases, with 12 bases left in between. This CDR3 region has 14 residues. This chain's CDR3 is CASSQGLGFDEQFF. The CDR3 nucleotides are TGTGCCAGCAGCCAAGGGCTTGGGTTCGATGAGCAGTTCTTC.

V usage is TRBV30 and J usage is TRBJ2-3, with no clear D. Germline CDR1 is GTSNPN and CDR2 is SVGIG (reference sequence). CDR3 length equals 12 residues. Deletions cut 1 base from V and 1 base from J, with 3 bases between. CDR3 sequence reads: CAWSEGTDTQYF. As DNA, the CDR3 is TGTGCCTGGAGTGAGGGCACAGATACGCAGTATTTT.

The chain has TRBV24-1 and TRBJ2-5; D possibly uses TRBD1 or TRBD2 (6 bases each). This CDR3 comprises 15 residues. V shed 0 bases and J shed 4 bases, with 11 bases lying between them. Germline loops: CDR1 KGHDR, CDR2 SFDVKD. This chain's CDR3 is CATSDLGGGGETQYF. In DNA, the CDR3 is TGTGCCACCAGTGATTTGGGAGGGGGTGGAGAGACCCAGTACTTC.

The CDR3 bases are TGTGCCATCAGGACGACAGGGGGAGAACCTGAAGCTTTCTTT. It encodes CAIRTTGGEPEAFF. The rearrangement joins TRBV10-3 to TRBJ1-1, with 9 bases identical to TRBD1. The CDR3 is 14 amino acids. Germline V gene data show CDR1 as ENHRY and CDR2 as SYGVKD. Trimming cost V 6 bases and J 6 bases; bases outside gene matches: 8.

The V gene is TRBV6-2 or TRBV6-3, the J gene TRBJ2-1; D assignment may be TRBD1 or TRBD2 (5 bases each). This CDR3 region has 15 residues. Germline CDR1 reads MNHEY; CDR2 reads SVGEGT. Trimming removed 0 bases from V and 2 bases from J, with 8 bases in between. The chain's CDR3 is CASSYSRDPYNEQFF. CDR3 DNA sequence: TGTGCCAGCAGTTACTCCAGGGACCCCTACAATGAGCAGTTCTTC.

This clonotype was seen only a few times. CDR3 sequence: CASNRGDEKLFF. CDR3 nucleotide sequence: TGTGCCAGCAATCGGGGGGATGAAAAACTGTTTTTT. The V and J genes are TRBV2 and TRBJ1-4; a possible D gene is TRBD1 (5 bases). CDR1 SNHLY and CDR2 FYNNEI come from the germline V gene. The length of the CDR3 is 12 residues. V was pared by 7 bases and J by 6 bases, with 9 bases between.

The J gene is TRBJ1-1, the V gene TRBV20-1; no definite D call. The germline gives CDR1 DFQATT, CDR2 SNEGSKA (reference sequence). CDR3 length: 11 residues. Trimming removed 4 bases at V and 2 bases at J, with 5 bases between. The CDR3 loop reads CSANPNTEAFF. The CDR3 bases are TGCAGTGCTAACCCAAACACTGAAGCTTTCTTT.

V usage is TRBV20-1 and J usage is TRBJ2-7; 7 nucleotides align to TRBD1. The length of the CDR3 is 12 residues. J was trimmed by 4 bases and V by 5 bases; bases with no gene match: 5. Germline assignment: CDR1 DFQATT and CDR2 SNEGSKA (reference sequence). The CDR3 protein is CSAPGQAYEQYF. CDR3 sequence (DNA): TGCAGTGCTCCCGGACAGGCATACGAGCAGTACTTC.

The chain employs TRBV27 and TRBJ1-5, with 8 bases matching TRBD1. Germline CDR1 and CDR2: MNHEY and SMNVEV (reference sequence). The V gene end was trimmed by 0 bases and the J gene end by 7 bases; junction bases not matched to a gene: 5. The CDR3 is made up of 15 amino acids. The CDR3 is CASSLSRTGRQPQHF. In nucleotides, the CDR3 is TGTGCCAGCAGTTTATCCCGGACAGGGAGGCAGCCCCAGCATTTT.

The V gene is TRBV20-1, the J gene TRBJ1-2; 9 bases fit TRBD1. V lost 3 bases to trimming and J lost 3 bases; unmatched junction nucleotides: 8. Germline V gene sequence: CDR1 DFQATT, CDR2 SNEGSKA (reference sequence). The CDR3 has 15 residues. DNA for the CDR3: TGCAGTGCTAGCCTTCGGACAGGGGCCTACTATGGCTACACCTTC. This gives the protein CSASLRTGAYYGYTF.

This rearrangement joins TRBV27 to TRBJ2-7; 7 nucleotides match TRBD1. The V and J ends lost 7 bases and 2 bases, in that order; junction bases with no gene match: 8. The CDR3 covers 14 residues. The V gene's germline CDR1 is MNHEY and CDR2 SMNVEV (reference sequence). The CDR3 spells CASTRTGEPYEQYF. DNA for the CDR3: TGTGCCAGCACCCGGACAGGAGAACCCTACGAGCAGTACTTC.

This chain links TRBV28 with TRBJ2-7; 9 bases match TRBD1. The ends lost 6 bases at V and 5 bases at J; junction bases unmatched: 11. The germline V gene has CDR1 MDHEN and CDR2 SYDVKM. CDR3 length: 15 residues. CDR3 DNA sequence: TGTGCCAGCAGCTCCACAGGACAGGGGTGGAACGAGCAGTACTTC. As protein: CASSSTGQGWNEQYF. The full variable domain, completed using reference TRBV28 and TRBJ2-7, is DVKVTQSSRYLVKRTGEKVFLECVQDMDHENMFWYRQDPGLGLRLIYFSYDVKMKEKGDIPEGYSVSREKKERFSLILESASTNQTSMYLCASSSTGQGWNEQYFGPGTRLTVT.

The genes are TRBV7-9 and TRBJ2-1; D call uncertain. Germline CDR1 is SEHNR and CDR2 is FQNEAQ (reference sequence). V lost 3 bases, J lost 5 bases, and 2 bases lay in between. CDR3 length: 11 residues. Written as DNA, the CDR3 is TGTGCCAGCAGCTTGCACAATGAGCAGTTCTTC. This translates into CASSLHNEQFF.

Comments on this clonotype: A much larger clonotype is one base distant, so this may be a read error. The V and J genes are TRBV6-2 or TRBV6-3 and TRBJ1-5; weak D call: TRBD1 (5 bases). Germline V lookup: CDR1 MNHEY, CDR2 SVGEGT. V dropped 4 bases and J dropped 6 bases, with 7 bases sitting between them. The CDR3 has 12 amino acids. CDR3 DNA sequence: TGTGCCAGCAGTTGGGGGAGTCAGCCCCAGCATTTT. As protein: CASSWGSQPQHF.